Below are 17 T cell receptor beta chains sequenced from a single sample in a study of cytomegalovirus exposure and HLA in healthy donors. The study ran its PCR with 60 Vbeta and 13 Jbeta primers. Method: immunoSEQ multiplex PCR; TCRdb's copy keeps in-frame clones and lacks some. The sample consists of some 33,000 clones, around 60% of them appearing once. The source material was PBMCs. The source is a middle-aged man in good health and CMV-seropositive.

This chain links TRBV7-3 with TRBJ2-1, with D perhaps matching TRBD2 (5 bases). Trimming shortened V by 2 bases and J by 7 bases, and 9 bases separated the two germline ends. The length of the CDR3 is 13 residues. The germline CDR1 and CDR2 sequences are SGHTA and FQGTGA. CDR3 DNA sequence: TGTGCCAGCAGCTTAGGAGGCTTGAATGAGCAGTTCTTC. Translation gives CASSLGGLNEQFF.

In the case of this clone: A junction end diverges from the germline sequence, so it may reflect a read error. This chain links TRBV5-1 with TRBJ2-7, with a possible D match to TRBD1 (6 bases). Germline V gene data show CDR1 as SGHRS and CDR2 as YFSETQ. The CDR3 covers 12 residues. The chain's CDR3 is CASSLQGGSSIF. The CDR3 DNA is TGCGCCAGCAGCTTACAGGGCGGATCTTCGATTTTC.

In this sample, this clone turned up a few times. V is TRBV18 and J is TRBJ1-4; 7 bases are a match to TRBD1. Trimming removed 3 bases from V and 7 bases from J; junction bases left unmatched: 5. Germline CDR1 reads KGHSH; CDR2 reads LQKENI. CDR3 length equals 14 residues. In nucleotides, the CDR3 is TGTGCCAGCTCACCTCAGGGGGGATTTGAAAAACTGTTTTTT. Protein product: CASSPQGGFEKLFF.

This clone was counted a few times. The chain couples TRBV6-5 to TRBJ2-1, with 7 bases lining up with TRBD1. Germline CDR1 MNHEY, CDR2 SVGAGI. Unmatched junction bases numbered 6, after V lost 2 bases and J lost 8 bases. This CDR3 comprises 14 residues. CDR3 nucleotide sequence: TGTGCCAGCAGTTACGACAGGGCACCTGATGAGCAGTTCTTC. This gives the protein CASSYDRAPDEQFF.

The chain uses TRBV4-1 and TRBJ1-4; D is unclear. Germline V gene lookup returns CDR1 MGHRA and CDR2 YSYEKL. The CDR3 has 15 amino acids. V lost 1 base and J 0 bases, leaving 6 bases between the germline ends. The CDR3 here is CASSQGSATNEKLFF. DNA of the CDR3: TGCGCCAGCAGCCAAGGGTCAGCAACTAATGAAAAACTGTTTTTT.

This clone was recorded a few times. The CDR3 DNA reads as TGTGCCAGCAGCTTAGGGTCGGGATACACTGAAGCTTTCTTT. It codes for CASSLGSGYTEAFF. The chain links TRBV13 to TRBJ1-1; D unclear. The CDR3 loop spans 14 amino acids. CDR1 is PRHDT and CDR2 is FYEKMQ in the germline V gene (reference sequence). The ends were cut back, 0 bases at V and 3 bases at J, with 8 bases in the middle. The whole variable domain, remainder taken from reference TRBV13 and TRBJ1-1, is AAGVIQSPRHLIKEKRETATLKCYPIPRHDTVYWYQQGPGQDPQFLISFYEKMQSDKGSIPDRFSAQQFSDYHSELNMSSLELGDSALYFCASSLGSGYTEAFFGQGTRLTVV.

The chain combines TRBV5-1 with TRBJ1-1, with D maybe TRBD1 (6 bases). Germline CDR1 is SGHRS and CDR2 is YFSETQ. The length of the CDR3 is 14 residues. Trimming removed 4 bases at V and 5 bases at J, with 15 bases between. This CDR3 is CASSVGALRTEAFF. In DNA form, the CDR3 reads TGCGCCAGCAGCGTGGGGGCCCTTAGGACTGAAGCTTTCTTT.

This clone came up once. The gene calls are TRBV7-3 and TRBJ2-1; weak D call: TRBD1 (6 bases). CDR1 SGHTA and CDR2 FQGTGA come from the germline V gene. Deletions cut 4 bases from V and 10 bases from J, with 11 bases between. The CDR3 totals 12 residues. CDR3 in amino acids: CASSSAGTEQFF. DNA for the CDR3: TGTGCCAGCAGCTCTGCCGGGACAGAGCAGTTCTTC. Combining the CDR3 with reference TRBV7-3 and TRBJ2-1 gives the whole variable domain GAGVSQTPSNKVTEKGKYVELRCDPISGHTALYWYRQSLGQGPEFLIYFQGTGAADDSGLPNDRFFAVRPEGSVSTLKIQRTERGDSAVYLCASSSAGTEQFFGPGTRLTVL.

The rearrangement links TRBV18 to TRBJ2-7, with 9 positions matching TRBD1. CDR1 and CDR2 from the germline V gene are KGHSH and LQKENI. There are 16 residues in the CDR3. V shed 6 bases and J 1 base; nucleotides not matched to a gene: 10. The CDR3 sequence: CASSPSGQGTSYEQYF. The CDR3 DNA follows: TGTGCCAGCTCGCCAAGCGGACAGGGGACATCCTACGAGCAGTACTTC.

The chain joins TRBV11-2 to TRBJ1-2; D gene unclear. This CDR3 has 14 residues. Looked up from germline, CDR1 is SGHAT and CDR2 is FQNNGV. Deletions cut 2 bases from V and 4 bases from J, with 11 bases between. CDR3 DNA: TGTGCCAGCAGCTTACGAGGCTTGGGCTATGGCTACACCTTC. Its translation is CASSLRGLGYGYTF.

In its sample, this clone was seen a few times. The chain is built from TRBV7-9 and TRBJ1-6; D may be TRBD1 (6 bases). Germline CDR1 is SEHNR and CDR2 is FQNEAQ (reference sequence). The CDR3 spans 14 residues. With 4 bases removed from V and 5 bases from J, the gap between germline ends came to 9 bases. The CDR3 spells CASSSTGHNSPLHF. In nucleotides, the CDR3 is TGTGCCAGCAGCTCTACAGGGCATAATTCACCCCTCCACTTT.

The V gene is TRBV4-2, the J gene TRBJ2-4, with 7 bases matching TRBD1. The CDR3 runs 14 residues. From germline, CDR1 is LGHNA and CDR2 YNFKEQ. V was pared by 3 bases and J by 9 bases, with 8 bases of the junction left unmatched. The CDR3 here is CASSQDRFSSIQYF. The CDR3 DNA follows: TGTGCCAGCAGCCAGGACAGGTTCAGTAGCATTCAGTACTTC.

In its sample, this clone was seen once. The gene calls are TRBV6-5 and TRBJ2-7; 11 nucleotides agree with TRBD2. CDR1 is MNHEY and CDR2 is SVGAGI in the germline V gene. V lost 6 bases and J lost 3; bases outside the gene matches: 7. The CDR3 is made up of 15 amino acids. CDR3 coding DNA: TGTGCCAGCAGATCGCCGGGACTAGCGGTCTACGAGCAGTACTTC. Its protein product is CASRSPGLAVYEQYF.

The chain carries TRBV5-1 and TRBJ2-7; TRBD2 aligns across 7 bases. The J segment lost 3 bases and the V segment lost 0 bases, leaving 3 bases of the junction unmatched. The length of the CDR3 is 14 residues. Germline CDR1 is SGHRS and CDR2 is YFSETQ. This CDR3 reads CASSLGPGGYEQYF. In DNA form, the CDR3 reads TGCGCCAGCAGCTTGGGGCCGGGGGGCTACGAGCAGTACTTC.

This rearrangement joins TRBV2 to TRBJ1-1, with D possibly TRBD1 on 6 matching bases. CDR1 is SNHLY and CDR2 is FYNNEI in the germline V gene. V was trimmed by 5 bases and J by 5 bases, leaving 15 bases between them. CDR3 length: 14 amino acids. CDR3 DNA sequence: TGTGCCAGCAGTCTTAAATACAGGGATACTGAAGCTTTCTTT. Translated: CASSLKYRDTEAFF. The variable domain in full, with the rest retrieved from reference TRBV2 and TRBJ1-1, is EPEVTQTPSHQVTQMGQEVILRCVPISNHLYFYWYRQILGQKVEFLVSFYNNEISEKSEIFDDQFSVERPDGSNFTLKIRSTKLEDSAMYFCASSLKYRDTEAFFGQGTRLTVV.

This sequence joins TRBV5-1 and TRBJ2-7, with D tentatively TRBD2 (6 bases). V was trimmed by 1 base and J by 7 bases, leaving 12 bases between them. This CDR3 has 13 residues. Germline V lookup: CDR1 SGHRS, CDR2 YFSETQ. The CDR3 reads CASSLSTGTEQYF. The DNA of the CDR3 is TGCGCCAGCAGCTTGTCTACGGGGACTGAGCAGTACTTC.

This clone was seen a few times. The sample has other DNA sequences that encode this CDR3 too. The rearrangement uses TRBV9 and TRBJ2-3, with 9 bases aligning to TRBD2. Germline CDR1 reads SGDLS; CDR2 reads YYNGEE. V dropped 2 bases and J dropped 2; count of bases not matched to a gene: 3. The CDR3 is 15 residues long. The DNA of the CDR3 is TGTGCCAGCAGCGTCCTAGCGGGGCCCACAGATACGCAGTATTTT. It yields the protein CASSVLAGPTDTQYF.